This TCR beta chain came from a study of blood T cell repertoires in COVID-19. Deletions cut 0 bases from V and 0 bases from J, with 6 bases between. CDR1 is SGDLS and CDR2 is YYNGEE in the germline V gene. The CDR3 is made up of 15 amino acids. Measured with immunoSEQ multiplex PCR; TCRdb has only the in-frame clones, and not every one. The repertoire holds about 160,000 clones, with 70% to 90% as singletons. The clonotype comes from a man aged 35 to 55 with acute or convalescent COVID-19. The material sequenced was peripheral blood. The chain has TRBV9 and TRBJ1-4; D is unresolved. The CDR3 is CASSVGPATNEKLFF. CDR3 coding DNA: TGTGCCAGCAGCGTAGGGCCTGCAACTAATGAAAAACTGTTTTTT.